This T cell receptor beta chain is drawn from a study of Ad26.COV2.S vaccination and SARS-CoV-2 variants. Whole-study context: The study gave Ad26.COV2.S intramuscularly, once or twice 56 days apart.

The CDR3 sequence is 15 residues long. The V end was cut by 8 bases, the J end by 3 bases, with 19 bases between. General study findings and limits: Breadth and depth estimates from TCRs may understate total T cell responses. The placebo group had lower spike-specific TCR breadth than the vaccine recipients did.

Stated treatment: some 19 received Ad26.COV2.S at low or high dose, single or two shots; about 5 received placebo; per-sample allocation not given. Sampling happened 63 days after the first vaccine or placebo injection. The assay was immunoSEQ multiplex PCR, and TCRdb's table has in-frame clones only and misses some. This table has 450,000 to 550,000 clones, about nine tenths appearing once. This clone was counted many times. The antigen remains undetermined. The starting material was peripheral blood, obtained in a trial of Ad26.COV2.S vaccine versus placebo. The sequence was collected from a person aged 18 to 59 who received the Ad26.COV2.S COVID-19 vaccine or a placebo. The V gene is TRBV23-1, the J gene TRBJ2-5; possible D gene TRBD1, 5 bases. TRBV23-1 is placed among ORFs of uncertain function. CDR3 in amino acids: CASLRDNRVEETQYF. The CDR3 DNA is TGCGCCAGCCTCAGGGATAATAGGGTGGAAGAGACCCAGTACTTC.